A selection of T cell receptor beta chains follows, all from one sample in a study of CD8 T cells in Susac syndrome. TCRdb fed the immunoSEQ multiplex PCR reads into MiXCR, producing one record per CDR3 protein. The sample has some 150,000 distinct CDR3 sequences; roughly 94% are singletons. Material: CD4+ T cells from PBMCs. These receptors all come from a human donor in good health. CDR3s include the opening cysteine and the closing phenylalanine or tryptophan. Each record gives: V gene, D gene, clone size, J gene, CDR3 protein, CDR3 DNA. D genes are given only for firm matches. Where a row states a size, it is once, few, many or the class of an expanded clone; other rows omit it.

v_gene: TRBV19; d_gene: .; abundance: once; j_gene: TRBJ2-5; CDR3aa: CASSVNLRETQYF; CDR3nt: TGTGCCAGTAGTGTCAACCTTCGGGAGACCCAGTACTTC
v_gene: TRBV6-5; d_gene: .; abundance: .; j_gene: TRBJ2-7; CDR3aa: CASRKQGRESF; CDR3nt: TGTGCCAGCAGGAAACAGGGCCGCGAGAGCTTC
v_gene: TRBV12-3/TRBV12-4; d_gene: .; abundance: .; j_gene: TRBJ1-4; CDR3aa: CASSFHGNEKLFF; CDR3nt: TGTGCCAGCAGTTTTCACGGGAATGAAAAACTGTTTTTT
v_gene: TRBV19; d_gene: .; abundance: .; j_gene: TRBJ1-1; CDR3aa: CASSISGIEAFF; CDR3nt: TGTGCCAGTAGTATCTCCGGCATTGAAGCTTTCTTT
v_gene: TRBV7-9; d_gene: .; abundance: .; j_gene: TRBJ2-1; CDR3aa: CASSLVGSNEQFF; CDR3nt: TGTGCCAGCAGCTTAGTAGGGAGCAATGAGCAGTTCTTC
v_gene: TRBV6-1; d_gene: .; abundance: .; j_gene: TRBJ2-1; CDR3aa: CASSGRYNEQFF; CDR3nt: TGTGCCAGCAGTGGGAGGTATAATGAGCAGTTCTTC
v_gene: TRBV7-8; d_gene: .; abundance: .; j_gene: TRBJ1-3; CDR3aa: CASSLISSAGNTIYF; CDR3nt: TGTGCCAGCAGCTTAATTAGTTCCGCTGGAAACACCATATATTTT
v_gene: TRBV3-1; d_gene: .; abundance: .; j_gene: TRBJ1-1; CDR3aa: CASSYFGMRVVAFF; CDR3nt: TGTGCCAGCAGTTACTTCGGTATGCGGGTTGTAGCTTTCTTT
v_gene: TRBV20-1; d_gene: TRBD2; abundance: .; j_gene: TRBJ2-1; CDR3aa: CSAPLAGNEQFF; CDR3nt: TGCAGTGCTCCACTAGCGGGGAATGAGCAGTTCTTC
v_gene: TRBV18; d_gene: .; abundance: .; j_gene: TRBJ1-2; CDR3aa: CASSPQAGTDYGYTF; CDR3nt: TGTGCCAGCTCACCACAGGCAGGGACGGACTATGGCTACACCTTC
v_gene: TRBV5-1; d_gene: .; abundance: .; j_gene: TRBJ1-2; CDR3aa: CASSLGDSYGYTF; CDR3nt: TGCGCCAGCAGCTTGGGGGACTCCTATGGCTACACCTTC
v_gene: TRBV7-6; d_gene: .; abundance: .; j_gene: TRBJ2-7; CDR3aa: CASSLSTASYSYEQYF; CDR3nt: TGTGCCAGCAGCTTATCCACAGCTTCTTACTCCTACGAGCAGTACTTC
v_gene: TRBV21-1; d_gene: .; abundance: .; j_gene: TRBJ2-4; CDR3aa: CASSSPSSGRLDIQYF; CDR3nt: TGTGCCAGCAGCTCTCCTTCTAGCGGGAGACTTGACATTCAGTACTTC
v_gene: TRBV29-1; d_gene: .; abundance: .; j_gene: TRBJ1-2; CDR3aa: CSVPRTEGRLDYGYTF; CDR3nt: TGCAGCGTCCCTCGAACAGAGGGGAGGTTAGACTATGGCTACACCTTC
v_gene: TRBV6-1; d_gene: .; abundance: .; j_gene: TRBJ1-1; CDR3aa: CASSEYGVGTVNTEAFF; CDR3nt: TGTGCCAGCAGTGAATATGGTGTGGGGACGGTGAACACTGAAGCTTTCTTT
v_gene: TRBV2; d_gene: .; abundance: .; j_gene: TRBJ1-4; CDR3aa: CASNWRSNEKLFF; CDR3nt: TGTGCCAGCAATTGGAGATCTAATGAAAAACTGTTTTTT
v_gene: TRBV20-1; d_gene: .; abundance: .; j_gene: TRBJ2-7; CDR3aa: CSAREPGGSYEQYF; CDR3nt: TGCAGTGCTAGAGAGCCAGGAGGATCCTACGAGCAGTACTTC
v_gene: TRBV9; d_gene: .; abundance: .; j_gene: TRBJ1-2; CDR3aa: CASSTSGDYGYTF; CDR3nt: TGTGCCAGCAGCACCTCGGGGGACTATGGCTACACCTTC
v_gene: TRBV5-6; d_gene: TRBD2; abundance: .; j_gene: TRBJ2-7; CDR3aa: CASSRRGRPRILAYYEQYF; CDR3nt: TGTGCCAGCAGCCGAAGGGGCCGACCCCGCATACTAGCGTACTACGAGCAGTACTTC
v_gene: TRBV20-1; d_gene: TRBD1; abundance: .; j_gene: TRBJ1-1; CDR3aa: CSVLTGDTEAFF; CDR3nt: TGCAGTGTACTGACAGGGGACACTGAAGCTTTCTTT
v_gene: TRBV18; d_gene: .; abundance: .; j_gene: TRBJ2-4; CDR3aa: CASSTRTAGVTNIQYF; CDR3nt: TGTGCCAGCTCAACCAGGACAGCTGGGGTCACAAACATTCAGTACTTC
v_gene: TRBV7-2; d_gene: TRBD2; abundance: .; j_gene: TRBJ2-1; CDR3aa: CASSFRLAGGTYNEQFF; CDR3nt: TGTGCCAGCAGCTTCCGACTAGCGGGAGGGACCTACAATGAGCAGTTCTTC
v_gene: TRBV19; d_gene: .; abundance: once; j_gene: TRBJ2-3; CDR3aa: CASSEGVTDTQYF; CDR3nt: TGTGCCAGTAGTGAGGGAGTCACAGATACGCAGTATTTT
v_gene: TRBV27; d_gene: TRBD1; abundance: .; j_gene: TRBJ1-2; CDR3aa: CASSLSLYRGLDYGYTF; CDR3nt: TGTGCCAGCAGTTTATCGTTGTATAGGGGGCTCGACTATGGCTACACCTTC
v_gene: TRBV9; d_gene: .; abundance: .; j_gene: TRBJ1-2; CDR3aa: CASSVVSGLNTYGYTF; CDR3nt: TGTGCCAGCAGCGTAGTTTCAGGCCTTAACACCTATGGCTACACCTTC
v_gene: TRBV11-2; d_gene: TRBD1; abundance: once; j_gene: TRBJ2-1; CDR3aa: CASSAIRDRENEQFF; CDR3nt: TGTGCCAGCAGCGCTATCCGGGACAGGGAGAATGAGCAGTTCTTC
v_gene: TRBV20-1; d_gene: TRBD1; abundance: .; j_gene: TRBJ1-1; CDR3aa: CSARGPGTENTEAFF; CDR3nt: TGCAGTGCTAGAGGGCCCGGGACAGAGAACACTGAAGCTTTCTTT
v_gene: TRBV2; d_gene: .; abundance: .; j_gene: TRBJ2-1; CDR3aa: CASKREEWDEQFF; CDR3nt: TGTGCCAGCAAAAGGGAGGAATGGGATGAGCAGTTCTTC
v_gene: TRBV15; d_gene: TRBD1; abundance: .; j_gene: TRBJ2-7; CDR3aa: CATSRDLQGVYEQYF; CDR3nt: TGTGCCACCAGCAGAGACCTCCAGGGGGTATACGAGCAGTACTTC
v_gene: TRBV6-5; d_gene: .; abundance: .; j_gene: TRBJ1-2; CDR3aa: CASTDSLGWGYTF; CDR3nt: TGTGCCAGCACCGACTCCCTTGGGTGGGGCTACACCTTC
v_gene: TRBV2; d_gene: TRBD1; abundance: once; j_gene: TRBJ2-3; CDR3aa: CASSGTGDRVSRTDTQYF; CDR3nt: TGTGCCAGCAGTGGTACCGGGGACAGGGTTTCCCGCACAGATACGCAGTATTTT
v_gene: TRBV5-1; d_gene: .; abundance: .; j_gene: TRBJ1-1; CDR3aa: CASSLGNSLETFF; CDR3nt: TGCGCCAGCAGCTTGGGTAACAGCCTTGAAACTTTCTTT
v_gene: TRBV7-8; d_gene: TRBD2; abundance: .; j_gene: TRBJ2-7; CDR3aa: CASSFKRLGLAVDSYEQYF; CDR3nt: TGTGCCAGCAGCTTCAAAAGGTTGGGACTAGCGGTCGATTCCTACGAGCAGTACTTC
v_gene: TRBV3-1; d_gene: TRBD1; abundance: .; j_gene: TRBJ2-7; CDR3aa: CASSQARDRGFYEQYF; CDR3nt: TGTGCCAGCAGCCAAGCACGGGACAGGGGTTTCTACGAGCAGTACTTC
v_gene: TRBV29-1; d_gene: .; abundance: .; j_gene: TRBJ2-7; CDR3aa: CSVGHFFYEQYF; CDR3nt: TGCAGCGTTGGTCACTTTTTCTACGAGCAGTACTTC
v_gene: TRBV7-2; d_gene: .; abundance: .; j_gene: TRBJ2-7; CDR3aa: CASSLGVISYEQYF; CDR3nt: TGTGCCAGCAGCTTAGGGGTAATCTCCTACGAGCAGTACTTC
v_gene: TRBV20-1; d_gene: .; abundance: .; j_gene: TRBJ1-2; CDR3aa: CSAIPVGYGYTF; CDR3nt: TGCAGTGCCATTCCTGTTGGGTATGGCTACACCTTC